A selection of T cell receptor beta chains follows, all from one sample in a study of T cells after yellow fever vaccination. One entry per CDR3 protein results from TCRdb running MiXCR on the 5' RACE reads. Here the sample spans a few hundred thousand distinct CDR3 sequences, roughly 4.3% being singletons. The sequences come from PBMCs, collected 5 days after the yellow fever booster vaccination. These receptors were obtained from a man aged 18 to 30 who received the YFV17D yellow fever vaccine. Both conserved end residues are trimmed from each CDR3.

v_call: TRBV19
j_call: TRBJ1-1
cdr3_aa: ASFRWAGAEAF

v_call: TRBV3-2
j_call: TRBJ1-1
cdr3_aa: ASSQECRQFYKDTEAF

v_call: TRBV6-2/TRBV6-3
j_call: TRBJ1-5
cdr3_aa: ASSYSGTNNQPQH

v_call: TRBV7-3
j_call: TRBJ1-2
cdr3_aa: ASSLQANYGYT

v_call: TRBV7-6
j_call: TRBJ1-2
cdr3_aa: ASSLETGRAANYGYT

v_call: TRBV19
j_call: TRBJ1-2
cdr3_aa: ASSIDRGSNYGYT

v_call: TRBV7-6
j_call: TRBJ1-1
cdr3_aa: ASSLLGRGAPGTEAF

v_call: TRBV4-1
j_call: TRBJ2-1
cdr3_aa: ASSQVTGGYNEQF

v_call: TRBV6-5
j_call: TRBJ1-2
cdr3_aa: ASSSYLGNRGYT

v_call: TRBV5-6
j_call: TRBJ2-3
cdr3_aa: ASSTTTGGGADTQY

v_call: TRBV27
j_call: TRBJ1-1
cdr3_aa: ASMEGTMNTEAF

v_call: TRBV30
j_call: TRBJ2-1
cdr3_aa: AWSGISRIYNEQF

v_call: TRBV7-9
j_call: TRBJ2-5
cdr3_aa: ASSRPYRKIQETQY

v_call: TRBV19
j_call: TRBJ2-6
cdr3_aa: ASSPGNGANVLT

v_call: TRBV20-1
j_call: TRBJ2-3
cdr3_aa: SARLLADTQY

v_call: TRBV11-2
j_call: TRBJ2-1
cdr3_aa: ASSPTGRGGGDEQF

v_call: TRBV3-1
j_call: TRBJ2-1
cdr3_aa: ASRRTSGQNYNEQF

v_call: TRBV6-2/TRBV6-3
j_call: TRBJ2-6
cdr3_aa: ASSRSRDRWTGANVLT

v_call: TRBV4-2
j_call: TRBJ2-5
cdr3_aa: ASSQDRRDRETQY

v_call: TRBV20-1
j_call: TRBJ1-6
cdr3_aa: SASTDYNSPLH

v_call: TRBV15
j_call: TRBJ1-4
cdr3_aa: ATSRGWRVVSNEKLF

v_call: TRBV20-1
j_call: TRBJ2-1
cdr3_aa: SANKGPAAYNEQF

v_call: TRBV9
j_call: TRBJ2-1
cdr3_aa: ASSVASGGAYNEQF

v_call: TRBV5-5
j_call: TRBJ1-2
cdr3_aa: ASSPAGQGIGYT

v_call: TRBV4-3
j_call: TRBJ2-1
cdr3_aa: ASSQDQLTRLQF

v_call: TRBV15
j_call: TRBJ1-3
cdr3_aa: ATSRDLRGNTIY

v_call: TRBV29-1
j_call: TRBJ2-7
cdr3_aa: SVEMSAESYEQY

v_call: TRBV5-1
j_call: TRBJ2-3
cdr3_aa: ASSYGQDYTDTQY

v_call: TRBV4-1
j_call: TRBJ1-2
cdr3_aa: ASSPPGRARANYGYT

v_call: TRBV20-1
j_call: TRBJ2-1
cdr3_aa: SAPSPSGAHSRDEQF

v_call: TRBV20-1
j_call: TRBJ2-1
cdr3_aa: SARDRGRYNEQF

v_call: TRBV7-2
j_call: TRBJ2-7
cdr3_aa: ASSYGLAPYEQY

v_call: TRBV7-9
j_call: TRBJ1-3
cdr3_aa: ASSPRQGGSGNTIY

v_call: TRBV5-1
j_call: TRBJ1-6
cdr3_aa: ASRRGANSPLH

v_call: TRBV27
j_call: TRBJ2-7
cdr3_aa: ASKRPGLLSYEQY

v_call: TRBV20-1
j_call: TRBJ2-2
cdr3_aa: SARSGGGDTGELF

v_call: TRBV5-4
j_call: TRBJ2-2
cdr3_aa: ASSRRTGATGELF

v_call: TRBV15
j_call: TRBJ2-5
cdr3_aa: ATSRVVQETQY

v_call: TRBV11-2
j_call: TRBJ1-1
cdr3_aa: ASSFAPGQPNTEAF

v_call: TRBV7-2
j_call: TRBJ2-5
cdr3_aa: ASAVRQGEETQY

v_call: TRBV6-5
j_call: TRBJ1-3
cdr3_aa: ATYTGGNQAGNTIY

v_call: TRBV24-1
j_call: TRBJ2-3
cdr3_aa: ATSDLTSGDLPDTQY

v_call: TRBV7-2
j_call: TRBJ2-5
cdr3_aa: ATAGGGLSFEETQY

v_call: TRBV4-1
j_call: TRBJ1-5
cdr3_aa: ASSQINRGAQPQH

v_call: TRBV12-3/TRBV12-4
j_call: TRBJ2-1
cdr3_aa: ASRRPTVNEQF

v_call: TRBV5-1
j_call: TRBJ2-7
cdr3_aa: ASSFDRSYEQY

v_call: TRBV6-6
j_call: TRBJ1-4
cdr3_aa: ASSYDRTGSVEKLF

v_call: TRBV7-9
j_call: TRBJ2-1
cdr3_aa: ASRPGLGAGEQF